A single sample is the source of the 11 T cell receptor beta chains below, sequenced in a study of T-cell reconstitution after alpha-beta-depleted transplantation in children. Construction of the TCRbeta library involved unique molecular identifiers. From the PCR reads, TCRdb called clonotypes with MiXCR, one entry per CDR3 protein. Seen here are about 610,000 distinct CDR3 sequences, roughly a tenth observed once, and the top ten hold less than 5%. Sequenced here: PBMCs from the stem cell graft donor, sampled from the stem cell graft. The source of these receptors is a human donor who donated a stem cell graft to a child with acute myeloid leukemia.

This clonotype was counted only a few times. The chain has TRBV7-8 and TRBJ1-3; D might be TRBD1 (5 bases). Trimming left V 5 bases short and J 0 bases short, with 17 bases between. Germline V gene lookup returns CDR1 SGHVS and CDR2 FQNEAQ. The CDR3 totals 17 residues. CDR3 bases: TGTGCCAGCAGCCACCGACAGCGCCCGAACTCTGGAAACACCATATATTTT. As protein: CASSHRQRPNSGNTIYF.

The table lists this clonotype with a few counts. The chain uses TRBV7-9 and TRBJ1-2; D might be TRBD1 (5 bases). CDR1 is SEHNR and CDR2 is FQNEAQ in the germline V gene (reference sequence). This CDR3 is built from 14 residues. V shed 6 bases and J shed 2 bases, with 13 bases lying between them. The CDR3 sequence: CASSPDGGNYGYTF. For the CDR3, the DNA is TGTGCCAGCAGTCCGGACGGGGGGAACTATGGCTACACCTTC.

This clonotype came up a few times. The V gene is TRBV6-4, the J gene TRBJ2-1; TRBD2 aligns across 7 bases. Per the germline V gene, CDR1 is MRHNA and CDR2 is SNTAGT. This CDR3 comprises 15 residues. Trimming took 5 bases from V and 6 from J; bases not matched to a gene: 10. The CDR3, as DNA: TGTGCCAGCAGTTTGATAAGCGGGATCGGCAATGAGCAGTTCTTC. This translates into CASSLISGIGNEQFF.

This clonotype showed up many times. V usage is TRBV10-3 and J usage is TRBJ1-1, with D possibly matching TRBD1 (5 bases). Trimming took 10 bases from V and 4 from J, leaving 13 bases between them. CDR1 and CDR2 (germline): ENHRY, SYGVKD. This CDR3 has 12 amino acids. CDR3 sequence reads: CATIQEGTEAFF. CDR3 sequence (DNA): TGTGCCACAATACAGGAGGGCACTGAAGCTTTCTTT.

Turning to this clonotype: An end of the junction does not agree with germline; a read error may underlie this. The DNA of the CDR3 is TGTACCAGCAGTATTTCCCCGGGACTAGCGGGAGGGACGTACGAGCAGTACTTC. This sequence encodes CTSSISPGLAGGTYEQYF. The chain couples TRBV12-3 or TRBV12-4 to TRBJ2-7, with TRBD2 matching over 16 bases. The CDR3 is 18 amino acids.

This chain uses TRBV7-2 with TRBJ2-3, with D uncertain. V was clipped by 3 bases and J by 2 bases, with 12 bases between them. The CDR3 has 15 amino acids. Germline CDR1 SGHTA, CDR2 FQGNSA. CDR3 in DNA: TGTGCCAGCAGCTTCTATACTCAACCCACAGATACGCAGTATTTT. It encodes CASSFYTQPTDTQYF. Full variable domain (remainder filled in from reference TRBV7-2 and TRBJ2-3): GAGVSQSPSNKVTEKGKDVELRCDPISGHTALYWYRQSLGQGLEFLIYFQGNSAPDKSGLPSDRFSAERTGGSVSTLTIQRTQQEDSAVYLCASSFYTQPTDTQYFGPGTRLTVL.

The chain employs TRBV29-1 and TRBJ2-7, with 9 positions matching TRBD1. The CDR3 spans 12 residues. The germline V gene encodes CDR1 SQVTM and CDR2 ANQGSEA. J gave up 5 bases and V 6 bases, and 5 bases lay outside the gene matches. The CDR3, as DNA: TGCAGCGTAGCACAGGGGGCGGACGAGCAGTACTTC. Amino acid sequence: CSVAQGADEQYF.

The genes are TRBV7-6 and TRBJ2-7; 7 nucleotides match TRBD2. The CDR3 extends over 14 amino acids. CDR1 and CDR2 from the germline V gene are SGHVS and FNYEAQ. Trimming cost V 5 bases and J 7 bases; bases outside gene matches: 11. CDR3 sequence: CASSVAGASREQYF. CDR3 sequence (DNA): TGTGCCAGCAGCGTGGCGGGAGCGAGTAGGGAGCAGTACTTC. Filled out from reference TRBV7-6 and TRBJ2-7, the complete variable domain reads GAGVSQSPRYKVTKRGQDVALRCDPISGHVSLYWYRQALGQGPEFLTYFNYEAQQDKSGLPNDRFSAERPEGSISTLTIQRTEQRDSAMYRCASSVAGASREQYFGPGTRLTVT.

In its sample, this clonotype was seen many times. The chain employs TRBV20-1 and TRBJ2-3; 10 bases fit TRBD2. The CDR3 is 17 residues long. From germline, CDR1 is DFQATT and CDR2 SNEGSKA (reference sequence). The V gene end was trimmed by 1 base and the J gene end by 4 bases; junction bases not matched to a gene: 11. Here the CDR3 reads CSARASSSGSWADTQYF. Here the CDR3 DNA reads TGCAGTGCTAGAGCCTCCTCTAGCGGGAGTTGGGCAGATACGCAGTATTTT.

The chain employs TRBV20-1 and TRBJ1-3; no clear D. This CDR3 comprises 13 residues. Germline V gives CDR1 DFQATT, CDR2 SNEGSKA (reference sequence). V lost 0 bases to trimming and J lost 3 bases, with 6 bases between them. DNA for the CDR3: TGCAGTGCTAGAGAAGTGGTTGGAAACACCATATATTTT. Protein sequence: CSAREVVGNTIYF.

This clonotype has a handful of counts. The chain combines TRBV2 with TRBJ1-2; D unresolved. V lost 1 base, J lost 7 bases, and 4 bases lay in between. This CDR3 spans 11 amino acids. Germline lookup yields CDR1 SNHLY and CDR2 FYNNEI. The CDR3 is CASSEVRGYTF. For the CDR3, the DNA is TGTGCCAGCAGTGAAGTTCGTGGCTACACCTTC.